The T cell receptor (beta chain) under discussion was sequenced for a study of T-cell memory formation after mild COVID-19. General observations from the study: A subset of responding clones appeared in pre-infection memory, suggesting cross-reactive memory joined.

TCRdb passed the 5' RACE reads through MiXCR, listing each CDR3 protein once. The sample lists roughly 400,000 distinct CDR3 sequences, around a sixth occurring once. This clonotype was counted between two and nine times. Its cognate antigen is unknown. Trimming took off 4 bases at V and 4 bases at J, with 4 bases between the two ends. This CDR3 is 11 amino acids long. V usage is TRBV12-3 or TRBV12-4 and J usage is TRBJ1-1; D gene ambiguous. This receptor was obtained from a man aged 18 to 30 who had mild COVID-19 (a few samples of this study predate the infection). Cell type and time point are not known. Sequencing input: PBMCs or a T cell subset sorted from them (not recorded which). Written as DNA, the CDR3 is TGTGCCAGCAGTTCGATCACTGAAGCTTTCTTT. It translates to CASSSITEAFF.